This entry lists 31 T cell receptor beta chains sequenced from one sample in a study of OX40 agonist ivuxolimab in advanced cancers. Here immunoSEQ multiplex PCR was the method, and the copy in TCRdb shows in-frame clones only, minus some. Here the sample spans 35,000 to 40,000 clones, 82% being singletons. The sample in question was CD4+ or CD8+ T cells sorted from blood, obtained in a trial of the OX40 agonist ivuxolimab. The receptors derive from an adult with an advanced solid tumor such as melanoma, head and neck, liver or kidney cancer.

The chain joins TRBV9 to TRBJ1-2, with D perhaps TRBD1 (5 bases). Germline V gene lookup returns CDR1 SGDLS and CDR2 YYNGEE. Trimming removed 4 bases at V and 5 bases at J, with 15 bases between. There are 14 residues in the CDR3. The CDR3 sequence is CASSPGQPVYGYTF. The CDR3 DNA reads as TGTGCCAGCAGCCCTGGACAACCCGTATATGGCTACACCTTC.

The chain uses TRBV10-3 and TRBJ2-2, with 8 nucleotides matching TRBD2. J lost 6 bases, V lost 10 bases, and 13 bases had no gene match. This CDR3 contains 15 residues. The germline CDR1 and CDR2 sequences are ENHRY and SYGVKD. This CDR3 reads CATQDGRVGSGELFF. CDR3 DNA sequence: TGTGCCACTCAAGACGGGAGGGTCGGGTCCGGGGAGCTGTTTTTT.

CDR3 coding DNA: TGTGCCAGCAGCTTAAGGTCCCCGGTTCAGGTGTCCTCTGGAAACACCATATATTTT. It codes for CASSLRSPVQVSSGNTIYF. The gene calls are TRBV7-2 and TRBJ1-3; D unresolved. The CDR3 contains 19 residues. V gave up 2 bases and J gave up 0 bases, with 20 bases separating them. Germline CDR1 and CDR2: SGHTA and FQGNSA.

V usage is TRBV5-5 and J usage is TRBJ1-5; D perhaps matches TRBD1 (5 bases). V was pared by 2 bases and J by 3 bases, with 18 bases between. The CDR3 has 17 residues. Germline V lookup: CDR1 SGHKS, CDR2 YYEKEE (reference sequence). CDR3: CASSFGREGRLNQPQHF. The CDR3 DNA follows: TGTGCCAGCAGCTTTGGTCGAGAGGGACGGCTCAATCAGCCCCAGCATTTT.

The table lists this clone with a few counts. The chain has TRBV28 and TRBJ1-5, with D tentatively TRBD1 (6 bases). The CDR3 contains 16 residues. Trimming removed 7 bases from V and 3 bases from J, with 19 bases in between. CDR1 and CDR2 from the germline V gene are MDHEN and SYDVKM. As DNA, the CDR3 is TGTGCCAGCACTCAAGGGGGGGGGTCCCTCAATCAGCCCCAGCATTTT. Protein: CASTQGGGSLNQPQHF.

This clone was found once. The rearrangement joins TRBV19 to TRBJ2-3; 9 bases match TRBD1. The CDR3 length is 16 residues. V was pared by 4 bases and J by 4 bases, with 9 bases of the junction left unmatched. Germline V gene data show CDR1 as LNHDA and CDR2 as SQIVND (reference sequence). Written as DNA, the CDR3 is TGTGCCAGTAGTAGCACGGGACAGGGAACGGCAGATACGCAGTATTTT. It yields the protein CASSSTGQGTADTQYF.

The rearrangement links TRBV5-1 to TRBJ1-4; unclear D gene. The germline V gene has CDR1 SGHRS and CDR2 YFSETQ. V was shortened by 0 bases and J by 7 bases, with 10 bases between the two germline ends. This CDR3 is 14 amino acids long. The CDR3 region has the DNA TGCGCCAGCAGCTTGGTGGGAGGAGGTGAAAAACTGTTTTTT. It yields the protein CASSLVGGGEKLFF.

This sequence joins TRBV30 and TRBJ2-5; 16 nucleotides agree with TRBD2. After removal of 3 bases from V and 5 bases from J, the junction contained 9 bases not matched to a gene. The CDR3 length is 17 residues. Germline V gives CDR1 GTSNPN, CDR2 SVGIG (reference sequence). The CDR3 here is CAWSPGLAGGPGETQYF. Here the CDR3 DNA reads TGTGCCTGGAGCCCGGGACTAGCGGGAGGGCCGGGGGAGACCCAGTACTTC.

This chain connects TRBV7-2 to TRBJ2-2, with a weak D call TRBD1 (6 bases). The CDR3 runs to 15 residues. Trimming removed 3 bases at V and 1 base at J, with 9 bases between. Germline-derived CDR1 and CDR2 are SGHTA and FQGNSA. The CDR3 reads CASSLRTENTGELFF. DNA of the CDR3: TGTGCCAGCAGCTTGAGGACAGAGAACACCGGGGAGCTGTTTTTT.

The chain combines TRBV6-5 with TRBJ2-7; D remains ambiguous. This CDR3 is built from 13 residues. Between the trimmed V and J ends, which lost 10 bases and 1 base, there was a span of 14 bases. Germline values: CDR1 MNHEY, CDR2 SVGAGI. The CDR3 here is CATSLWGSYEQYF. DNA for the CDR3: TGTGCCACCTCGCTATGGGGATCCTACGAGCAGTACTTC.

The V and J genes are TRBV5-5 and TRBJ1-1; D perhaps matches TRBD1 (6 bases). Trimming stripped 4 bases from V and 5 bases from J, with 15 bases between. Per the germline V gene, CDR1 is SGHKS and CDR2 is YYEKEE (reference sequence). The CDR3 is made up of 14 amino acids. The CDR3 nucleotides read TGTGCCAGCAGCCGGCAAACAGGGCGGACTGAAGCTTTCTTT. Its protein product is CASSRQTGRTEAFF. Full variable domain (remainder filled in from reference TRBV5-5 and TRBJ1-1): DAGVTQSPTHLIKTRGQQVTLRCSPISGHKSVSWYQQVLGQGPQFIFQYYEKEERGRGNFPDRFSARQFPNYSSELNVNALLLGDSALYLCASSRQTGRTEAFFGQGTRLTVV.

The chain employs TRBV5-1 and TRBJ2-1, with 11 bases identical to TRBD2. After removal of 4 bases from V and 4 bases from J, the junction contained 4 bases not matched to a gene. Germline CDR1 and CDR2: SGHRS and YFSETQ. This CDR3 has 15 residues. CDR3 nucleotides: TGCGCCAGCAGCGGAACTAGCGGGAGTTACAATGAGCAGTTCTTC. Residues: CASSGTSGSYNEQFF.

V is TRBV7-9 and J is TRBJ2-3, with no clear D. With 3 bases removed from V and 0 bases from J, the gap between germline ends came to 10 bases. Germline loops: CDR1 SEHNR, CDR2 FQNEAQ (reference sequence). The CDR3 is 15 residues long. The CDR3 sequence is CASSFPPHSTDTQYF. The CDR3 nucleotides read TGTGCCAGCAGCTTCCCTCCGCATAGCACAGATACGCAGTATTTT. Based on the CDR3 plus reference TRBV7-9 and TRBJ2-3, the full variable domain is DTGVSQNPRHKITKRGQNVTFRCDPISEHNRLYWYRQTLGQGPEFLTYFQNEAQLEKSRLLSDRFSAERPKGSFSTLEIQRTEQGDSAMYLCASSFPPHSTDTQYFGPGTRLTVL.

This sequence joins TRBV5-1 and TRBJ2-7, with TRBD2 matching over 7 bases. Germline V gene lookup returns CDR1 SGHRS and CDR2 YFSETQ. This CDR3 spans 15 amino acids. V lost 6 bases and J lost 2; bases outside the gene matches: 11. This chain's CDR3 is CASTPRTGGAYEQYF. The CDR3 DNA is TGCGCCAGCACCCCCCGGACGGGGGGAGCCTACGAGCAGTACTTC. The full variable domain, with the rest looked up from reference TRBV5-1 and TRBJ2-7, is KAGVTQTPRYLIKTRGQQVTLSCSPISGHRSVSWYQQTPGQGLQFLFEYFSETQRNKGNFPGRFSGRQFSNSRSEMNVSTLELGDSALYLCASTPRTGGAYEQYFGPGTRLTVT.

This clone was counted once. This chain links TRBV7-6 with TRBJ2-5, with 8 nucleotides matching TRBD2. J gave up 5 bases and V 5 bases, and 10 bases lay outside the gene matches. CDR3 length: 15 amino acids. From germline, CDR1 is SGHVS and CDR2 FNYEAQ. The CDR3 DNA reads TGTGCCAGCAGCCTCCCGGGGGGGCCGGGGGAGACCCAGTACTTC. Protein sequence: CASSLPGGPGETQYF. Combining the CDR3 with reference TRBV7-6 and TRBJ2-5 gives the whole variable domain GAGVSQSPRYKVTKRGQDVALRCDPISGHVSLYWYRQALGQGPEFLTYFNYEAQQDKSGLPNDRFSAERPEGSISTLTIQRTEQRDSAMYRCASSLPGGPGETQYFGPGTRLLVL.

The chain uses TRBV5-1 and TRBJ2-4, with D uncertain. There are 14 residues in the CDR3. V was shortened by 4 bases and J by 0 bases, with 8 bases between the two germline ends. Germline V gives CDR1 SGHRS, CDR2 YFSETQ. The CDR3 region is CASSEDLAKNIQYF. In DNA, the CDR3 is TGCGCCAGCAGCGAGGATTTAGCCAAAAACATTCAGTACTTC.

The chain combines TRBV4-2 with TRBJ1-1; D unclear. Germline lookup yields CDR1 LGHNA and CDR2 YNFKEQ. The length of the CDR3 is 15 residues. V gave up 1 base and J gave up 2 bases, with 11 bases separating them. The CDR3 is CASSQVRRINTEAFF. Written as DNA, the CDR3 is TGTGCCAGCAGCCAAGTTAGGCGGATAAACACTGAAGCTTTCTTT.

The V call is TRBV27, the J call TRBJ2-5; D may correspond to TRBD1 or TRBD2 (7 bases each). The V and J ends lost 0 bases and 5 bases respectively, with 16 bases between them. Germline V CDR1 and CDR2: MNHEY, SMNVEV (reference sequence). This CDR3 has 16 residues. CDR3 protein: CASSLSDGRGHETQYF. CDR3 nucleotides: TGTGCCAGCAGTTTATCGGATGGGAGGGGGCACGAGACCCAGTACTTC.

CDR3 DNA: TGTGCCAGCACTACGACCAAAAGTCGGCAGTACTTC. It codes for CASTTTKSRQYF. V and J are TRBV6-1 and TRBJ2-7; D is ambiguous. Trimming cost V 7 bases and J 9 bases, with 16 bases left between them. The CDR3 is 12 amino acids. CDR1 is MNHNS and CDR2 is SASEGT in the germline V gene.

This clone was detected once. V gene TRBV7-3 combines with J gene TRBJ1-2; D unresolved. This CDR3 comprises 16 residues. Germline V gene lookup returns CDR1 SGHTA and CDR2 FQGTGA. V lost 1 base and J 6 bases, leaving 18 bases between the germline ends. CDR3 sequence (DNA): TGTGCCAGCAGCTTAAATGGGCTGGACCCGGTAGATGGCTACACCTTC. Translated: CASSLNGLDPVDGYTF.

The chain is built from TRBV30 and TRBJ1-5; a weak D match, TRBD1 (5 bases). The CDR3 covers 14 residues. Trimming left V 2 bases short and J 1 base short, with 9 bases between. Germline V gene lookup returns CDR1 GTSNPN and CDR2 SVGIG (reference sequence). The CDR3 nucleotides are TGTGCCTGGAGTAAGGGGTCGAGCAATCAGCCCCAGCATTTT. It specifies CAWSKGSSNQPQHF.

The J gene is TRBJ2-7, the V gene TRBV7-9; D is unclear. In germline, CDR1 is SEHNR, CDR2 FQNEAQ (reference sequence). The CDR3 spans 13 residues. Trimming left V 0 bases short and J 4 bases short, with 7 bases between. The CDR3 DNA reads as TGTGCCAGCAGCTTAGCGCGCGGTTACGAGCAGTACTTC. It encodes CASSLARGYEQYF. Combining the CDR3 with reference TRBV7-9 and TRBJ2-7 gives the whole variable domain DTGVSQNPRHKITKRGQNVTFRCDPISEHNRLYWYRQTLGQGPEFLTYFQNEAQLEKSRLLSDRFSAERPKGSFSTLEIQRTEQGDSAMYLCASSLARGYEQYFGPGTRLTVT.

The V gene is TRBV2, the J gene TRBJ2-5; 12 bases line up with TRBD2. Germline V CDR1 and CDR2: SNHLY, FYNNEI. The V segment lost 4 bases and the J segment 6 bases; nucleotides outside the gene matches: 9. The CDR3 spans 16 residues. CDR3 bases: TGTGCCAGCAGTGTTGCTGAACTAGCGGGGGGAAAGACCCAGTACTTC. It translates to CASSVAELAGGKTQYF.

The chain employs TRBV28 and TRBJ1-4, with TRBD1 matching over 8 bases. V gave up 3 bases and J gave up 3 bases; unmatched junction bases: 3. Germline values: CDR1 MDHEN, CDR2 SYDVKM. CDR3 length: 15 residues. The CDR3 sequence is CASSFDRGSNEKLFF. Here the CDR3 DNA reads TGTGCCAGCAGTTTTGACAGGGGCTCTAATGAAAAACTGTTTTTT.

V gene TRBV7-9 combines with J gene TRBJ2-2; possibly TRBD1 for D (7 bases). The CDR3 totals 19 residues. Trimming stripped 5 bases from V and 6 bases from J, with 28 bases between. Germline V gene sequence: CDR1 SEHNR, CDR2 FQNEAQ (reference sequence). CDR3 amino acids: CASSAPWTGGPGAAGELFF. Written as DNA, the CDR3 is TGTGCCAGCAGCGCCCCCTGGACAGGCGGCCCGGGGGCCGCCGGGGAGCTGTTTTTT.

This chain connects TRBV19 to TRBJ2-2; 15 nucleotides align to TRBD2. V gave up 11 bases and J gave up 8 bases; unmatched junction bases: 24. The germline CDR1 and CDR2 sequences are LNHDA and SQIVND (reference sequence). This CDR3 is built from 20 residues. This CDR3 is CAPKYSQGTSGRYFLGELFF. CDR3 bases: TGTGCCCCAAAGTATAGTCAGGGGACTAGCGGGAGGTATTTCTTAGGGGAGCTGTTTTTT. Based on the CDR3 plus reference TRBV19 and TRBJ2-2, the full variable domain is DGGITQSPKYLFRKEGQNVTLSCEQNLNHDAMYWYRQDPGQGLRLIYYSQIVNDFQKGDIAEGYSVSREKKESFPLTVTSAQKNPTAFYLCAPKYSQGTSGRYFLGELFFGEGSRLTVL.

This clone was picked up one time. The chain combines TRBV4-1 with TRBJ2-3; 9 bases match TRBD2. This CDR3 region has 16 residues. Per the germline V gene, CDR1 is MGHRA and CDR2 is YSYEKL. With 1 base clipped from V and 5 bases from J, the junction kept 7 bases outside the gene matches. The CDR3 nucleotides are TGCGCCAGCAGCCAAGCCGGCGGGAGGGCCATAGATACGCAGTATTTT. As protein: CASSQAGGRAIDTQYF.

The chain employs TRBV19 and TRBJ1-2; D unresolved. The CDR3 loop spans 14 amino acids. V lost 4 bases to trimming and J lost 7 bases, with 16 bases between them. Germline CDR1 and CDR2: LNHDA and SQIVND (reference sequence). The CDR3 DNA is TGTGCCAGTAGTACTACCCAAGGACCCCGTGGCTACACCTTC. This sequence encodes CASSTTQGPRGYTF.

The chain recombines TRBV7-9 with TRBJ2-7, with TRBD2 identical over 15 bases. The CDR3 runs 16 residues. The J segment lost 6 bases and the V segment lost 5 bases, leaving 8 bases of the junction unmatched. Germline assignment: CDR1 SEHNR and CDR2 FQNEAQ (reference sequence). The CDR3 nucleotides read TGTGCCAGCAGCCCCCCCGGGACTAGCGGGAGGACCGAGCAGTACTTC. Translating it yields CASSPPGTSGRTEQYF.

The chain uses TRBV5-4 and TRBJ2-7; 11 positions match TRBD2. J was trimmed by 4 bases and V by 5 bases; bases with no gene match: 5. The CDR3 runs 14 residues. The germline V gene encodes CDR1 SGHNT and CDR2 YYREEE (reference sequence). CDR3 residues: CASRVTSGTYEQYF. The DNA for the CDR3 is TGTGCCAGCAGAGTGACTAGCGGGACATACGAGCAGTACTTC.

The gene calls are TRBV4-2 and TRBJ1-1, with D unclear. The germline V gene encodes CDR1 LGHNA and CDR2 YNFKEQ. V lost 0 bases and J 0 bases, leaving 8 bases between the germline ends. CDR3 length: 15 residues. The CDR3 nucleotides are TGTGCCAGCAGCCAAGATTATCAATTGAACACTGAAGCTTTCTTT. Encoded protein: CASSQDYQLNTEAFF.